This passage covers 5 T cell receptor beta chains from one sample sequenced in a study of blood T cells in healthy people across ages. Then a second PCR, running roughly 7 to 11 cycles, was carried out with a sample-barcoded 5' primer and a J-beta primer mix. TCRdb itself ran the 5' RACE reads through MiXCR, one entry per CDR3 protein. The sample lists some 940,000 distinct CDR3 sequences; almost 30% were seen once. These same records also appear under a second study, on T cells of mothers and their children.

The sequenced sample consisted of blood. Every receptor here comes from a woman aged 40 to 50 in good health.

The chain recombines TRBV4-1 with TRBJ2-6; D possibly corresponds to TRBD2 (5 bases). V was pared by 1 base and J by 2 bases, with 6 bases between. This CDR3 has 15 amino acids. CDR1 is MGHRA, CDR2 YSYEKL, per germline. CDR3 loop: CASSQGGTGANVLTF. The CDR3 DNA sequence: TGCGCCAGCAGCCAAGGAGGGACTGGGGCCAACGTCCTGACTTTC.

This chain joins TRBV7-4 and TRBJ1-1, with TRBD1 matching 10 bases. Germline-derived CDR1 and CDR2 are SGHVT and SQSDAQ. V shed 5 bases and J 0 bases; nucleotides not matched to a gene: 18. The CDR3 spans 20 residues. The CDR3 DNA sequence: TGTGCCAGCAGCCATAGACAGGGGGCGCGTGGCGGGGTTCTGAACACTGAAGCTTTCTTT. Encoded protein: CASSHRQGARGGVLNTEAFF.

This clonotype was counted only a few times. The chain carries TRBV5-1 and TRBJ2-7, with D perhaps matching TRBD2 (6 bases). CDR1 SGHRS and CDR2 YFSETQ come from the germline V gene. V was cut by 4 bases and J by 1 base, with 12 bases left in between. The CDR3 runs to 14 residues. Here the CDR3 DNA reads TGCGCCAGCAGCCACTTGGGGGGATCCTACGAGCAGTACTTC. Translating it yields CASSHLGGSYEQYF.

In this sample, this clonotype turned up a few times. V usage is TRBV2 and J usage is TRBJ2-7, with 7 nucleotides matching TRBD2. Germline trimming cut 4 bases from V and 5 bases from J; bases unmatched to any gene: 8. The CDR3 loop spans 14 amino acids. CDR1 is SNHLY and CDR2 is FYNNEI in the germline V gene. This chain's CDR3 is CASSAGGSIDEQYF. DNA for the CDR3: TGTGCCAGCAGTGCGGGGGGAAGTATAGACGAGCAGTACTTC.

The count of this clonotype is one. One end of the junction is discordant with germline, which a read error may explain. The chain has TRBV6-2 or TRBV6-3 and TRBJ1-4; D is perhaps TRBD1 (6 bases). The CDR3 spans 15 residues. Germline V lookup: CDR1 MNHEY, CDR2 SVGEGT. The CDR3 DNA sequence: TGTGCCAGCAGTTACTCGGGGGGGCTGGCTGAAAAACGGTTTTTT. Its translation is CASSYSGGLAEKRFF.